This TCR beta chain was retrieved from a study of T-cell memory formation after mild COVID-19. Study details: TCR clusters largely stayed donor specific. Study-wide findings and caveats: Day 15 to 85 contracting clones showed balanced CD4/CD8; day 15 to 37 expanders favored CD4+. CD4+ contracting clones were mainly CM and EM; CD8+ ones, EMRA. The second-wave clones peaking on day 37 were not confirmed as SARS-CoV-2-specific.

Turning to this clonotype: What it recognizes is unknown.

V was clipped by 4 bases and J by 5 bases; unmatched bases: 6. CDR1 is SEHNR, CDR2 FQNEAQ, per germline (reference sequence). The CDR3 sequence is 15 residues long. MiXCR, applied by TCRdb to the 5' RACE reads, yields one record per CDR3 protein. The sample yields around 260,000 distinct CDR3 sequences, roughly 16% seen once. Sequencing was carried out using PBMCs or a T cell subset sorted from them (not recorded which). This chain connects TRBV7-9 to TRBJ1-4; 8 bases line up with TRBD1. The source is a young man who had mild COVID-19 (a few samples of this study predate the infection). Cell type and time point are not known. CDR3 protein: CASSSRTGMNEKLFF. CDR3 bases: TGTGCCAGCAGCTCCCGGACAGGGATGAATGAAAAACTGTTTTTT.